This record concerns one T cell receptor (beta chain) sequence. Its specificity is not known. V was clipped by 8 bases and J by 1 base, with 15 bases between them. There are 14 residues in the CDR3. CDR1 is SNHLY, CDR2 FYNNEI, per germline. These data belong to a study of cytomegalovirus exposure and HLA in healthy donors. It was with 60 Vbeta and 13 Jbeta primers that the PCR ran. The table came from immunoSEQ multiplex PCR; TCRdb's copy has only in-frame clones and leaves some out. This table holds about 130,000 clones, over 60% found once. The study's findings and limits: About 87% or about 30% of the time was how often most TCR beta V segments were productive, according to an earlier analysis. According to the study, roughly 160 TCR beta chains were cytomegalovirus-associated.

Sequences were obtained from PBMCs. The chain uses TRBV2 and TRBJ2-7; weak D call: TRBD2 (6 bases). The sequence derives from a female donor in good health and CMV-seronegative. This chain's CDR3 is CASSAGSLSYEQYF. In DNA, the CDR3 is TGTGCCAGCTCTGCGGGATCCCTATCCTACGAGCAGTACTTC. The full variable domain, its missing parts supplied by reference TRBV2 and TRBJ2-7, is EPEVTQTPSHQVTQMGQEVILRCVPISNHLYFYWYRQILGQKVEFLVSFYNNEISEKSEIFDDQFSVERPDGSNFTLKIRSTKLEDSAMYFCASSAGSLSYEQYFGPGTRLTVT.